The 22 T cell receptor beta chains in this list originate from one sample, sequenced in a study of B cell selection in AIRE deficiency. Repertoires were generated with immunoSEQ multiplex PCR, while TCRdb's copy carries only in-frame clones and drops some. The table lists 12,000 to 15,000 clones, 85% to 95% of them singletons. The regulatory T cell sort gate was CD4+CD25hiCD127low/negative. Sequencing was performed on Tregs sorted from PBMCs. Source of these receptors: a human donor with AIRE deficiency.

The J gene is TRBJ1-2, the V gene TRBV28, with TRBD1 as a possible D gene (5 bases). Germline lookup yields CDR1 MDHEN and CDR2 SYDVKM. The CDR3 covers 13 residues. V was pared by 10 bases and J by 3 bases, with 15 bases between. The CDR3 reads CAILGELDYGYTF. As DNA, the CDR3 is TGTGCCATCCTGGGGGAGTTGGACTATGGCTACACCTTC.

The rearrangement links TRBV5-1 to TRBJ2-3; a possible D gene is TRBD2 (6 bases). The CDR3 extends over 15 amino acids. Trimming took 4 bases from V and 2 from J, leaving 14 bases between them. Germline CDR1 reads SGHRS; CDR2 reads YFSETQ. This chain's CDR3 is CASSRAGRSTDTQYF. CDR3 bases: TGCGCCAGCAGCAGGGCGGGACGGTCCACAGATACGCAGTATTTT.

The chain combines TRBV2 with TRBJ2-1; 9 nucleotides agree with TRBD1. Unmatched junction bases numbered 11, after V lost 6 bases and J lost 5 bases. Germline values: CDR1 SNHLY, CDR2 FYNNEI. The CDR3 runs 16 residues. CDR3 residues: CASRWGTGHFDNEQFF. DNA of the CDR3: TGTGCCAGCAGATGGGGGACAGGGCATTTCGACAATGAGCAGTTCTTC.

This clone has just one count. V gene TRBV27 combines with J gene TRBJ1-6, with D possibly matching TRBD1 (6 bases). The CDR3 loop spans 13 amino acids. Trimming cost V 6 bases and J 8 bases, with 11 bases left between them. Germline V CDR1 and CDR2: MNHEY, SMNVEV (reference sequence). This CDR3 is CASSRQADSPLHF. The CDR3 DNA reads as TGTGCCAGCAGCCGACAGGCTGATTCACCCCTCCACTTT.

CDR3 region: CATSRRDSYNEQFF. The CDR3 DNA is TGTGCCACCAGCCGCCGGGACTCCTACAATGAGCAGTTCTTC. J is TRBJ2-1 and V is TRBV15; D perhaps matches TRBD2 (5 bases). This CDR3 contains 14 residues. Germline CDR1 and CDR2: LNHNV and YYDKDF (reference sequence). The ends were cut back, 5 bases at V and 0 bases at J, with 8 bases in the middle.

This rearrangement joins TRBV5-1 to TRBJ2-3, with TRBD2 matching over 8 bases. The CDR3 is 14 amino acids. In germline, CDR1 is SGHRS, CDR2 YFSETQ. Trimming at V came to 9 bases and at J to 5 bases, leaving 11 bases not matched to a gene. CDR3 amino acids: CAIKREPGQDTQYF. The CDR3 DNA sequence: TGCGCCATCAAGCGGGAGCCGGGGCAAGATACGCAGTATTTT. Variable domain in full (rest from reference TRBV5-1 and TRBJ2-3): KAGVTQTPRYLIKTRGQQVTLSCSPISGHRSVSWYQQTPGQGLQFLFEYFSETQRNKGNFPGRFSGRQFSNSRSEMNVSTLELGDSALYLCAIKREPGQDTQYFGPGTRLTVL.

The rearrangement links TRBV5-1 to TRBJ1-5; 9 nucleotides match TRBD1. Germline-derived CDR1 and CDR2 are SGHRS and YFSETQ. Trimming removed 0 bases from V and 2 bases from J; junction bases left unmatched: 0. The CDR3 is made up of 15 amino acids. In nucleotides, the CDR3 is TGCGCCAGCAGCTTGGGGACAGGGGGCAATCAGCCCCAGCATTTT. Amino acid sequence: CASSLGTGGNQPQHF. Looking up the rest from reference TRBV5-1 and TRBJ1-5 gives the full variable domain: KAGVTQTPRYLIKTRGQQVTLSCSPISGHRSVSWYQQTPGQGLQFLFEYFSETQRNKGNFPGRFSGRQFSNSRSEMNVSTLELGDSALYLCASSLGTGGNQPQHFGDGTRLSIL.

V usage is TRBV27 and J usage is TRBJ2-5; TRBD2 is a possible D gene (6 bases). CDR3 length: 13 residues. Germline V lookup: CDR1 MNHEY, CDR2 SMNVEV (reference sequence). The V end lost 6 bases, the J end lost 3 bases, and 11 bases lay between the germline ends. The CDR3 loop reads CASSSGLKETQYF. The CDR3 coding sequence is TGTGCCAGCAGCAGCGGGTTAAAAGAGACCCAGTACTTC.

The chain recombines TRBV19 with TRBJ2-3; D possibly corresponds to TRBD2 (5 bases). Trimming removed 5 bases at V and 1 base at J, with 19 bases between. Germline V gene data show CDR1 as LNHDA and CDR2 as SQIVND (reference sequence). The CDR3 consists of 17 residues. This CDR3 is CASSEGQSVIRTDTQYF. The CDR3 DNA is TGTGCCAGTAGTGAGGGTCAAAGCGTCATCCGCACAGATACGCAGTATTTT.

The chain joins TRBV15 to TRBJ1-1; D is unresolved. This CDR3 has 12 residues. In germline, CDR1 is LNHNV, CDR2 YYDKDF (reference sequence). V was trimmed by 5 bases and J by 8 bases, leaving 12 bases between them. CDR3 protein: CATSGRRYEAFF. Here the CDR3 DNA reads TGTGCCACCAGCGGCAGACGCTACGAAGCTTTCTTT.

The chain employs TRBV29-1 and TRBJ2-7, with D possibly called TRBD1 or TRBD2 (5 bases each). Between the trimmed V and J ends, which lost 4 bases and 1 base, there was a span of 14 bases. This CDR3 has 14 residues. The germline gives CDR1 SQVTM, CDR2 ANQGSEA. The CDR3 DNA reads as TGCAGCGTTGGGGGGTGTATATCATCCTACGAGCAGTACTTC. Protein: CSVGGCISSYEQYF.

The V gene is TRBV4-3, the J gene TRBJ1-1, with 7 bases that match TRBD1. This CDR3 has 14 residues. Germline trimming cut 3 bases from V and 8 bases from J; bases unmatched to any gene: 9. Germline assignment: CDR1 LGHNA and CDR2 YSLEER. Here the CDR3 DNA reads TGCGCCAGCAGCCATTACGCGACAGGGATAGAAGCTTTCTTT. Residues: CASSHYATGIEAFF.

The chain couples TRBV4-2 to TRBJ2-7; D possibly corresponds to TRBD1 (6 bases). The CDR3 covers 15 residues. Germline CDR1 and CDR2: LGHNA and YNFKEQ. V lost 1 base and J 3 bases, leaving 13 bases between the germline ends. CDR3 DNA sequence: TGTGCCAGCAGCCAAGCAGGGGAGCCTTACTACGAGCAGTACTTC. Its translation is CASSQAGEPYYEQYF.

The chain employs TRBV19 and TRBJ2-1; maybe TRBD2 (5 bases). V lost 4 bases and J lost 10, with 20 bases in between. Looked up from germline, CDR1 is LNHDA and CDR2 is SQIVND (reference sequence). The CDR3 spans 15 residues. The CDR3 here is CASSTRTRSQREQFF. CDR3 DNA sequence: TGTGCCAGTAGTACGCGCACTAGGTCTCAGAGGGAGCAGTTCTTC.

The CDR3 sequence: CATLYRRGSYGYTF. The CDR3 bases are TGTGCCACCTTATATCGACGGGGAAGCTATGGCTACACCTTC. The V call is TRBV6-5, the J call TRBJ1-2, with D unclear. In germline, CDR1 is MNHEY, CDR2 SVGAGI. CDR3 length: 14 residues. V lost 10 bases to trimming and J lost 4 bases, with 19 bases between them.

V gene TRBV28 combines with J gene TRBJ2-1, with D perhaps TRBD1 (6 bases). Germline V CDR1 and CDR2: MDHEN, SYDVKM. V lost 5 bases, J lost 4 bases, and 12 bases lay in between. This CDR3 comprises 14 residues. CDR3 coding DNA: TGTGCCAGCAGTCCCGGAGACAGGTACAATGAGCAGTTCTTC. As protein: CASSPGDRYNEQFF.

V gene TRBV7-9 combines with J gene TRBJ2-2, with D perhaps assigned TRBD1 or TRBD2 (5 bases each). Germline values: CDR1 SEHNR, CDR2 FQNEAQ (reference sequence). The germline V and J ends were trimmed by 5 bases and 4 bases, with 14 bases remaining between them. The CDR3 consists of 15 residues. For the CDR3, the DNA is TGTGCCAGCAGCCGAGGGACGGACTTCACCGGGGAGCTGTTTTTT. The encoded protein is CASSRGTDFTGELFF.

This clone was recorded only once. The gene calls are TRBV28 and TRBJ2-3; 7 nucleotides match TRBD1. V shed 5 bases, J shed 5 bases, and the junction held 4 bases outside the gene matches. Germline CDR1 and CDR2: MDHEN and SYDVKM. The CDR3 sequence is 13 residues long. CDR3: CASSPWTGDTQYF. For the CDR3, the DNA is TGTGCCAGCAGTCCCTGGACAGGAGATACGCAGTATTTT.

This clone is a singleton in its sample. The chain uses TRBV27 and TRBJ2-7; a possible D gene is TRBD2 (5 bases). Germline CDR1 is MNHEY and CDR2 is SMNVEV (reference sequence). This CDR3 spans 13 amino acids. V was trimmed by 3 bases and J by 4 bases, leaving 10 bases between them. The chain's CDR3 is CASSLLASYEQYF. The CDR3 DNA is TGTGCCAGCAGTTTGCTAGCTTCTTACGAGCAGTACTTC.

This chain joins TRBV6-6 and TRBJ1-2; D is unresolved. The CDR3 is 12 amino acids. V was cut by 6 bases and J by 2 bases, with 7 bases left in between. The germline V gene encodes CDR1 MNHNY and CDR2 SVGAGI (reference sequence). The CDR3 reads CASRGANYGYTF. The CDR3 DNA reads as TGTGCCAGCAGAGGAGCCAACTATGGCTACACCTTC.

The chain has TRBV5-6 and TRBJ1-5, with TRBD1 matching over 9 bases. The CDR3 contains 16 residues. CDR1 and CDR2 (germline): SGHDT, YYEEEE. V lost 4 bases, J lost 7 bases, and 12 bases stayed unmatched. The CDR3 reads CASSDTRDRVLQPQHF. Written as DNA, the CDR3 is TGTGCCAGCAGCGACACCCGGGACAGGGTTCTCCAGCCCCAGCATTTT.

The chain links TRBV5-1 to TRBJ2-5, with 9 positions matching TRBD1. V trimming: 3 bases; J trimming: 3 bases; junction bases outside the gene matches: 6. Germline V CDR1 and CDR2: SGHRS, YFSETQ. The CDR3 spans 15 residues. The CDR3 reads CASSSPGQGKETQYF. The CDR3 coding sequence is TGCGCCAGCAGCTCTCCGGGACAGGGTAAAGAGACCCAGTACTTC.